Here is one T cell receptor (beta chain) with its context. The antigen remains unidentified. This CDR3 spans 16 amino acids. Germline loops: CDR1 WSHSY, CDR2 SAAADI. Trimming took 7 bases from V and 8 from J; bases not matched to a gene: 15. This was the immunoSEQ v3.0 assay at survey level. The table came from immunoSEQ multiplex PCR; TCRdb's copy has only in-frame clones and leaves some out. The top ten hold about 3.7% of the sample, which has some 21,000 clones, more than 70% seen once. The sample originates from a study of long-term antiretroviral therapy in people with HIV. General study findings and limits: Pre-ART expanded clones dominated the repertoire at every time point.

The J gene is TRBJ2-1, the V gene TRBV10-2; 9 bases align to TRBD1. The source of this sequence is a man between 60 and 75 years old with HIV. Sequenced here: unsorted PBMCs, sampled 2.3 years after starting antiretroviral therapy. The CDR3 nucleotides are TGCGCCAGCAATGATGGGACAGGGAGCAGGGTCTATGAGCAGTTCTTC. It specifies CASNDGTGSRVYEQFF.